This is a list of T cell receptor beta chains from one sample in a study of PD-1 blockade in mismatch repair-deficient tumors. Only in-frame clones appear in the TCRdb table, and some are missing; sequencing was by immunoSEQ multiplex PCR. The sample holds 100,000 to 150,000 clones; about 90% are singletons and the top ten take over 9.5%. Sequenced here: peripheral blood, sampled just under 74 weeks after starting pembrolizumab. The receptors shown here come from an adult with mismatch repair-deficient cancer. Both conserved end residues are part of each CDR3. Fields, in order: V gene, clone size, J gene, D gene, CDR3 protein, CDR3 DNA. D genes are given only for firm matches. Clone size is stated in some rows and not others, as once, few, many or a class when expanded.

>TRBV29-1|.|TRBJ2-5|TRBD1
CSVRTGLQETQYF
TGCAGCGTTAGGACAGGGTTACAAGAGACCCAGTACTTC
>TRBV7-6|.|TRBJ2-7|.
CASSSGDSSYEQYF
TGTGCCAGCAGCTCAGGGGACTCCTCCTACGAGCAGTACTTC
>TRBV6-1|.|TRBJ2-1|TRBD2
CASSARQRGLYNEQFF
TGTGCCAGCAGTGCCAGGCAGCGGGGGTTATACAATGAGCAGTTCTTC
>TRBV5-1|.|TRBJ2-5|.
CASSLGTGFGETQYF
TGCGCCAGCAGCCTGGGGACGGGATTTGGGGAGACCCAGTACTTC
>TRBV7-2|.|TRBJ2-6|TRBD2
CASSLLAPGANVLTF
TGTGCCAGCAGTCTACTAGCGCCCGGGGCCAACGTCCTGACTTTC
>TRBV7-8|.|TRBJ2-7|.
CASSATHRDRYF
TGTGCCAGCAGCGCCACCCACAGGGATCGGTACTTC
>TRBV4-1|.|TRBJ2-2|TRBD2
CASSQSRASGRVTGELFF
TGCGCCAGCAGCCAAAGTCGGGCGAGCGGGAGGGTCACCGGGGAGCTGTTTTTT
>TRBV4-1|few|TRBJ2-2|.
CASSHFTNTGELFF
TGCGCCAGCAGCCATTTTACGAACACCGGGGAGCTGTTTTTT
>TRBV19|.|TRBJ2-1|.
CASRGLRDEQFF
TGTGCCAGTAGGGGGCTCCGGGATGAGCAGTTCTTC
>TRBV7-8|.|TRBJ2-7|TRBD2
CASSLGTSVSYEQYF
TGTGCCAGCAGCTTAGGGACTAGCGTCTCCTACGAGCAGTACTTC
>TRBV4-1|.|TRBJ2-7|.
CASSQDLGSYSYEQYF
TGCGCCAGCAGCCAAGATCTCGGGAGTTACTCCTACGAGCAGTACTTC
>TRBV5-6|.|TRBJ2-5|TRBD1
CASSKPHWTGGETQYF
TGTGCCAGCAGCAAGCCCCACTGGACAGGGGGAGAGACCCAGTACTTC
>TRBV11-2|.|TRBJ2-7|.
CASSLDSHEQYF
TGTGCCAGCAGCTTAGATTCGCACGAGCAGTACTTC